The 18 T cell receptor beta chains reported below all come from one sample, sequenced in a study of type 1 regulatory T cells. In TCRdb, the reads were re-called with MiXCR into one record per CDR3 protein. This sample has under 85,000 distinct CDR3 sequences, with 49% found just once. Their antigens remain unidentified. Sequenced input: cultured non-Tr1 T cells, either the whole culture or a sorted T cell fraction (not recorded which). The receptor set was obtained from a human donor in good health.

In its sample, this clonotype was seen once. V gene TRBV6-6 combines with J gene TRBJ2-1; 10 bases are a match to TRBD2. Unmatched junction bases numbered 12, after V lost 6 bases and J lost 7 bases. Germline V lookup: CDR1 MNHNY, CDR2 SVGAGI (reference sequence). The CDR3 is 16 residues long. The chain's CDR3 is CASRGKPGLAFNEQFF. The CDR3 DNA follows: TGTGCCAGCAGGGGTAAACCGGGACTAGCGTTTAATGAGCAGTTCTTC.

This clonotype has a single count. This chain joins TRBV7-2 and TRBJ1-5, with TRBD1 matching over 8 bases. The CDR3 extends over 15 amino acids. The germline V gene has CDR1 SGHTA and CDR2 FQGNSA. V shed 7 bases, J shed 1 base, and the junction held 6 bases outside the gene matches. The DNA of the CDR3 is TGTGCCAGCACCGACAGGGGACTAAGCAATCAGCCCCAGCATTTT. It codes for CASTDRGLSNQPQHF.

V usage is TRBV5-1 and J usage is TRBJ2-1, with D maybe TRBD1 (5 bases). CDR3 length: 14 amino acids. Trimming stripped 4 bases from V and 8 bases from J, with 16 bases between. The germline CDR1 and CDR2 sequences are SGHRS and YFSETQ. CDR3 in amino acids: CASSERQPSDEQFF. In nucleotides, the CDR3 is TGCGCCAGCAGCGAGCGACAGCCTTCGGATGAGCAGTTCTTC.

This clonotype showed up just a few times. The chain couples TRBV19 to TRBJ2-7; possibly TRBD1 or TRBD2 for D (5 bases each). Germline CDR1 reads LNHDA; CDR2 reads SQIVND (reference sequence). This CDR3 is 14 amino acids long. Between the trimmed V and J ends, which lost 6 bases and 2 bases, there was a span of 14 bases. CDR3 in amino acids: CASSRRDAAYEQYF. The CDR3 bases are TGTGCCAGTAGCCGAAGGGACGCAGCCTACGAGCAGTACTTC.

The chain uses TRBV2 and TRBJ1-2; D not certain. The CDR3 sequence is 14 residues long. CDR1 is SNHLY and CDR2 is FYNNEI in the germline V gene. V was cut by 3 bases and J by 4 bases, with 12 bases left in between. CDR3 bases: TGTGCCAGCAGTGACTACTCCGAATTCTATGGCTACACCTTC. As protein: CASSDYSEFYGYTF.

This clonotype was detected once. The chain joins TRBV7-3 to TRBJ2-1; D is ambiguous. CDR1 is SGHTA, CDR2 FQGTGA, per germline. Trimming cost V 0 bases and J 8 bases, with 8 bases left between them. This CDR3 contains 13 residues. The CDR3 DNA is TGTGCCAGCAGCTTAACAGTTAAGGATGAGCAGTTCTTC. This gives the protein CASSLTVKDEQFF.

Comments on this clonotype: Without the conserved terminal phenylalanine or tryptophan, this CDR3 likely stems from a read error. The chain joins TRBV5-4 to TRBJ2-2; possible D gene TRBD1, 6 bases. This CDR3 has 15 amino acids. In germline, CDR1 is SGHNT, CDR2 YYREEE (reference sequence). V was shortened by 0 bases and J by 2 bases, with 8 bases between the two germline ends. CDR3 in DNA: TGTGCCAGCAGCTTGGGGACAGTCAACACCGGGGAGCTGTTTTTG. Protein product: CASSLGTVNTGELFL.

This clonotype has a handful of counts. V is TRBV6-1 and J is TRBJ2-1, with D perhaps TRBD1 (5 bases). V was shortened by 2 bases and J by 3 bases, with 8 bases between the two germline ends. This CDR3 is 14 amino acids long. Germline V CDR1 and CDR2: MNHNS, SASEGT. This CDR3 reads CASSEQGSYNEQFF. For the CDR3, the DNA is TGTGCCAGCAGTGAACAGGGAAGCTACAATGAGCAGTTCTTC.

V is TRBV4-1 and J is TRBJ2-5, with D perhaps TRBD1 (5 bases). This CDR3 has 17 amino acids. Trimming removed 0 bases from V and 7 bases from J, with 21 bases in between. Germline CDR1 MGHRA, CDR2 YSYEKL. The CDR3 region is CASSQELGRQGYATQYF. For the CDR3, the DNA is TGCGCCAGCAGCCAAGAATTAGGTCGGCAGGGTTACGCGACCCAGTACTTC.

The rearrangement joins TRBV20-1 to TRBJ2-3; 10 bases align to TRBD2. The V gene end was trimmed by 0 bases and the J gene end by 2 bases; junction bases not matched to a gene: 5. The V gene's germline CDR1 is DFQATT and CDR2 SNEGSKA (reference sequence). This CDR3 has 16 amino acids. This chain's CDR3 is CSAREGLAPPTDTQYF. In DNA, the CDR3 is TGCAGTGCTAGAGAGGGACTAGCGCCACCCACAGATACGCAGTATTTT.

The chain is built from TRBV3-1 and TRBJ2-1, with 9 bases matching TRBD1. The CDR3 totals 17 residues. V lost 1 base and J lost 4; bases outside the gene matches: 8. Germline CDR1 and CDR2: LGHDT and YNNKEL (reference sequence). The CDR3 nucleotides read TGTGCCAGCAGCCAAGCAGCTCCGGGACAGGGATACAATGAGCAGTTCTTC. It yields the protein CASSQAAPGQGYNEQFF.

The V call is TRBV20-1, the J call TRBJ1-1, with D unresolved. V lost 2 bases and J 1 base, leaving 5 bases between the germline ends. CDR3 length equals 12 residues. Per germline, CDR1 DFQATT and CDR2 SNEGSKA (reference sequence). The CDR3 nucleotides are TGCAGTGCTAGAAGCCCGAACACTGAAGCTTTCTTT. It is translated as CSARSPNTEAFF.

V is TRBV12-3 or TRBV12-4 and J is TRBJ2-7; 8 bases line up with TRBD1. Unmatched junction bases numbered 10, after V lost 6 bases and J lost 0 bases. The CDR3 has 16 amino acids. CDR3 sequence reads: CASSQGAATSSYEQYF. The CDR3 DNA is TGTGCCAGCAGCCAGGGGGCGGCTACTAGCTCCTACGAGCAGTACTTC.

The CDR3 loop is CASRRGGGPNTGELFF. CDR3 DNA: TGTGCCAGCAGACGGGGTGGAGGGCCCAACACCGGGGAGCTGTTTTTT. This rearrangement joins TRBV11-3 to TRBJ2-2; maybe TRBD2 (6 bases). CDR3 size: 16 residues. Trimming removed 6 bases at V and 2 bases at J, with 16 bases between. Germline CDR1 reads SGHNT; CDR2 reads YENEEA.

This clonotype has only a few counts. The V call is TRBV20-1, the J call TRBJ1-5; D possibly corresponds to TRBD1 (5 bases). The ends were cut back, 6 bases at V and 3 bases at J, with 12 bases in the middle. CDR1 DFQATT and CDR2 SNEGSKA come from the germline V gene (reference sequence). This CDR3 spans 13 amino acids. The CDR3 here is CSATQGANQPQHF. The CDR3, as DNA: TGCAGTGCCACTCAGGGAGCCAATCAGCCCCAGCATTTT.

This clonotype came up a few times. The CDR3 protein is CSVAAGRRTEAFF. For the CDR3, the DNA is TGCAGCGTCGCCGCAGGACGCAGGACTGAAGCTTTCTTT. V is TRBV29-1 and J is TRBJ1-1, with D unclear. Germline V gene sequence: CDR1 SQVTM, CDR2 ANQGSEA. CDR3 length: 13 residues. Between the trimmed V and J ends, which lost 6 bases and 5 bases, there was a span of 16 bases.

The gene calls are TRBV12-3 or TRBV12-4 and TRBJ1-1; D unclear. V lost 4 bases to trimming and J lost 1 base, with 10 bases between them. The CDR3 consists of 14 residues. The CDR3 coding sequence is TGTGCCAGCAGTTCGCGGGCAGGGAACACTGAAGCTTTCTTT. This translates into CASSSRAGNTEAFF.

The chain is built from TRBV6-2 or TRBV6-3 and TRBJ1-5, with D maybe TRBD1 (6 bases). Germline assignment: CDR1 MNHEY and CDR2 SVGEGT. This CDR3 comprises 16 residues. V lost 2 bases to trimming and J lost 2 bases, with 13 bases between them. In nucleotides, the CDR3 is TGTGCCAGCAGTTACAGTGGGGGCGGTGGCAATCAGCCCCAGCATTTT. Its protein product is CASSYSGGGGNQPQHF.